These 7 T cell receptor beta chains were sequenced from one sample in a study of T cells after yellow fever vaccination. One entry per CDR3 protein, called by TCRdb with MiXCR from the 5' RACE reads. The repertoire includes 300,000 to 400,000 distinct CDR3 sequences, about 7.8% of them detected once, and roughly a sixth sits in the top ten. Sequencing was performed on PBMCs, taken roughly 45 days after the first yellow fever vaccination. Receptor source: a man aged 18 to 29 who received the YFV17D yellow fever vaccine.

This chain joins TRBV29-1 and TRBJ2-3; D is unclear. The CDR3 covers 12 residues. Germline V gives CDR1 SQVTM, CDR2 ANQGSEA. Trimming left V 8 bases short and J 1 base short, with 10 bases between. CDR3: CSSRTGTDTQYF. CDR3 nucleotide sequence: TGCAGCTCACGGACCGGCACAGATACGCAGTATTTT.

The DNA for the CDR3 is TGTGCCAGCAGCTTAGACATATTCTCCTACAATGAGCAGTTCTTC. It specifies CASSLDIFSYNEQFF. V usage is TRBV7-2 and J usage is TRBJ2-1, with D unclear. With 1 base removed from V and 0 bases from J, the gap between germline ends came to 7 bases. This CDR3 has 15 residues. From germline, CDR1 is SGHTA and CDR2 FQGNSA.

This chain connects TRBV29-1 to TRBJ2-5; perhaps TRBD1 as D (6 bases). V lost 7 bases and J lost 5, with 11 bases in between. The CDR3 is 11 residues long. The germline V gene has CDR1 SQVTM and CDR2 ANQGSEA. The CDR3 reads CSGRGGETQYF. In nucleotides, the CDR3 is TGCAGCGGCAGGGGCGGTGAGACCCAGTACTTC.

There are a few counts of this clonotype. V usage is TRBV7-3 and J usage is TRBJ2-2; D is unclear. Germline values: CDR1 SGHTA, CDR2 FQGTGA. The CDR3 has 16 residues. Between the trimmed V and J ends, which lost 6 bases and 1 base, there was a span of 15 bases. In DNA form, the CDR3 reads TGTGCCAGCAGTCTTCACAGTGCTGGGAACACCGGGGAGCTGTTTTTT. Protein product: CASSLHSAGNTGELFF.

The sample holds a few counts of this clonotype. The rearrangement links TRBV5-4 to TRBJ2-2; unclear D gene. The CDR3 totals 16 residues. CDR1 and CDR2 (germline): SGHNT, YYREEE (reference sequence). The V end lost 0 bases, the J end lost 1 base, and 10 bases lay between the germline ends. The DNA for the CDR3 is TGTGCCAGCAGCTTGGTGGTGGCCCGGAACACCGGGGAGCTGTTTTTT. It specifies CASSLVVARNTGELFF.

The V and J genes are TRBV4-2 and TRBJ1-4, with D perhaps matching TRBD1 (5 bases). CDR1 and CDR2 from the germline V gene are LGHNA and YNFKEQ. The CDR3 is made up of 15 amino acids. Trimming took 3 bases from V and 3 from J, leaving 11 bases between them. The CDR3 DNA reads as TGTGCCAGCAGCCATTATACAGGACCTAATGAAAAACTGTTTTTT. Translation: CASSHYTGPNEKLFF.

The table lists this clonotype with a few counts. The gene calls are TRBV4-3 and TRBJ2-1; unclear D gene. The CDR3 consists of 16 residues. V lost 2 bases and J 8 bases, leaving 19 bases between the germline ends. The germline V gene encodes CDR1 LGHNA and CDR2 YSLEER. DNA of the CDR3: TGCGCCAGCAGCCAAAGGGCGAGAGATTCCGGTTATGAGCAGTTCTTC. It encodes CASSQRARDSGYEQFF.